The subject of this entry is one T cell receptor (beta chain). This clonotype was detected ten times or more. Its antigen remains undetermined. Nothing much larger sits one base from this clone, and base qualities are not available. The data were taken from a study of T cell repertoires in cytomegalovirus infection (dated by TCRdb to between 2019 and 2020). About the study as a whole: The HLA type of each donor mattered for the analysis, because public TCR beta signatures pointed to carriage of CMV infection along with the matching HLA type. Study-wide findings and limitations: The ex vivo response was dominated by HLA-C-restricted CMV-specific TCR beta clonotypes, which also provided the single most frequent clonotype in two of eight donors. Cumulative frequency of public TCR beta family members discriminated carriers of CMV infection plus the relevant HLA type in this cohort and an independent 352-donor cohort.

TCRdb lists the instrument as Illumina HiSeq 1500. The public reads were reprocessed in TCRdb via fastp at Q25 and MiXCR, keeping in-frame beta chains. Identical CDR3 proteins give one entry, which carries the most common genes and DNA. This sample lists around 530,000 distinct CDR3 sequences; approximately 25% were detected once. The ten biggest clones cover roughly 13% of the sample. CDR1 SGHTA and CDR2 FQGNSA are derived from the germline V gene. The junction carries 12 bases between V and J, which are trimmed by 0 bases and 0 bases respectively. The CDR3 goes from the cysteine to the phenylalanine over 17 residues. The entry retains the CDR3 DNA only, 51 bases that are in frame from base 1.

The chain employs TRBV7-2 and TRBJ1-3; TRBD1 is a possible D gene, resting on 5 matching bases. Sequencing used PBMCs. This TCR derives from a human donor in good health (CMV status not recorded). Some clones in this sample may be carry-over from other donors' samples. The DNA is TGTGCCAGCAGCTTAGCGCGCCAGGGCCTCTCTGGAAACACCATATATTTT. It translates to CASSLARQGLSGNTIYF.